These 15 T cell receptor beta chains came from one sample sequenced in a study of persistence of HIV-infected CD4 T cells (dated by TCRdb to about 2020). The immunoSEQ hsTCRB assay version 4, run in survey mode, was used to sequence TCRbeta repertoires from genomic DNA. TCRdb limited this immuneACCESS table to in-frame rearrangements with V and J called. A share of clones is missing; checked studies link under half to unresolved V genes, and the rest is unexplained. The sample profile shows around 47,000 clones; approximately 89% of them were found once. Less than 2% of the sample is held by the ten biggest clonotypes. Their antigens remain unidentified. This specimen's treatment or condition label, per the study, means: suppressive antiretroviral therapy. Cells were stimulated with anti-CD3/anti-CD28 magnetic beads as a nonspecific positive control representing the CD4+ T cell repertoire. Responding CD4+ T cells were sorted by upregulation of both CD40 ligand and CD69.

The sequencing used CD4+ T cells sorted from PBMCs after roughly 18-hour stimulation, collected from a patient who received antiretroviral therapy. The sample's cell subset or site label, decoded: CD40L+CD69+ CD4 T cells responding to anti-CD3/anti-CD28 beads, representing the overall repertoire. The receptors come from an adult man with HIV who was CMV-seropositive.

Points on this clone: The junction shows a germline mismatch at one end, possibly a read error. The genes are TRBV2 and TRBJ2-3; 10 bases align to TRBD1. CDR1 is SNHLY and CDR2 is FYNNEI in the germline V gene. CDR3 length: 16 amino acids. Written as DNA, the CDR3 is TGTGCCAGCAGTAAAGCCGGGACAGGGGGCACAGATACGCAGTATTTT. Translated: CASSKAGTGGTDTQYF.

The chain combines TRBV28 with TRBJ2-5; D possibly matches TRBD1 or TRBD2 (5 bases each). The CDR3 loop spans 13 amino acids. Germline values: CDR1 MDHEN, CDR2 SYDVKM. The germline V and J ends were trimmed by 6 bases and 4 bases, with 12 bases remaining between them. For the CDR3, the DNA is TGTGCCAGCAGCCCGGGGCGGTTAGAGACCCAGTACTTC. This gives the protein CASSPGRLETQYF.

DNA for the CDR3: TGTGCCAGTAGTATCCTACGGGGGGCCAGGACAGATACGCAGTATTTT. It translates to CASSILRGARTDTQYF. This chain uses TRBV19 with TRBJ2-3, with D maybe TRBD2 (7 bases). This CDR3 contains 16 residues. The germline gives CDR1 LNHDA, CDR2 SQIVND (reference sequence). The germline V and J ends were trimmed by 3 bases and 3 bases, with 16 bases remaining between them.

The chain links TRBV7-8 to TRBJ2-3; 8 bases fit TRBD2. CDR1 is SGHVS, CDR2 FQNEAQ, per germline. The V segment lost 4 bases and the J segment 0 bases; nucleotides outside the gene matches: 3. This CDR3 is 15 amino acids long. CDR3 sequence (DNA): TGTGCCAGCAGCTCAAGCGGGGGAAGCACAGATACGCAGTATTTT. Amino acids: CASSSSGGSTDTQYF.

The CDR3 sequence: CASSILLLGTYGYTF. DNA of the CDR3: TGTGCCAGTAGTATCCTATTGCTGGGTACCTATGGCTACACCTTC. V is TRBV19 and J is TRBJ1-2; no clear D gene. The CDR3 extends over 15 amino acids. In germline, CDR1 is LNHDA, CDR2 SQIVND (reference sequence). Trimming left V 3 bases short and J 4 bases short, with 15 bases between.

The genes are TRBV20-1 and TRBJ1-2; D gene uncertain. This CDR3 comprises 10 residues. Germline V gene lookup returns CDR1 DFQATT and CDR2 SNEGSKA (reference sequence). V was cut by 6 bases and J by 2 bases, with 4 bases left in between. CDR3 nucleotide sequence: TGCAGTGCGGCAAACTATGGCTACACCTTC. This gives the protein CSAANYGYTF.

This chain connects TRBV11-3 to TRBJ2-1; D is undetermined. Trimming removed 0 bases at V and 7 bases at J, with 10 bases between. The CDR3 contains 14 residues. Looked up from germline, CDR1 is SGHNT and CDR2 is YENEEA. The CDR3 region has the DNA TGTGCCAGCAGCTTAGAGGGAAATTGGAATGAGCAGTTCTTC. This gives the protein CASSLEGNWNEQFF.

V and J are TRBV4-2 and TRBJ2-7; the D gene is possibly TRBD2 (5 bases). CDR3 size: 17 residues. Germline V lookup: CDR1 LGHNA, CDR2 YNFKEQ. Trimming left V 0 bases short and J 5 bases short, with 20 bases between. CDR3 coding DNA: TGTGCCAGCAGCCAAGACGACTACGGCAGATCAAAGAACGAGCAGTACTTC. Protein: CASSQDDYGRSKNEQYF.

The V gene is TRBV5-1, the J gene TRBJ1-2; no firm D call. CDR3 length: 14 amino acids. Germline V gene sequence: CDR1 SGHRS, CDR2 YFSETQ. The V end lost 1 base, the J end lost 4 bases, and 11 bases lay between the germline ends. CDR3 loop: CASSLSLGIYGYTF. The CDR3 DNA follows: TGCGCCAGCAGCTTGTCGTTAGGGATCTATGGCTACACCTTC. Based on the CDR3 plus reference TRBV5-1 and TRBJ1-2, the full variable domain is KAGVTQTPRYLIKTRGQQVTLSCSPISGHRSVSWYQQTPGQGLQFLFEYFSETQRNKGNFPGRFSGRQFSNSRSEMNVSTLELGDSALYLCASSLSLGIYGYTFGSGTRLTVV.

J is TRBJ2-7 and V is TRBV5-1, with D unresolved. Germline lookup yields CDR1 SGHRS and CDR2 YFSETQ. Between the trimmed V and J ends, which lost 3 bases and 4 bases, there was a span of 11 bases. The CDR3 contains 13 residues. CDR3 sequence (DNA): TGCGCCAGCAGCTCCGAAACTACTTACGAGCAGTACTTC. Protein: CASSSETTYEQYF.

The chain carries TRBV5-1 and TRBJ2-3; TRBD2 matches at 7 bases. The CDR3 length is 15 residues. Germline V lookup: CDR1 SGHRS, CDR2 YFSETQ. Unmatched junction bases numbered 10, after V lost 3 bases and J lost 6 bases. The CDR3 loop is CASSYDGLGVDTQYF. CDR3 coding DNA: TGCGCCAGCAGCTACGACGGACTAGGTGTGGATACGCAGTATTTT. Full variable domain (remainder filled in from reference TRBV5-1 and TRBJ2-3): KAGVTQTPRYLIKTRGQQVTLSCSPISGHRSVSWYQQTPGQGLQFLFEYFSETQRNKGNFPGRFSGRQFSNSRSEMNVSTLELGDSALYLCASSYDGLGVDTQYFGPGTRLTVL.

The chain combines TRBV25-1 with TRBJ2-2; D remains ambiguous. Trimming removed 3 bases at V and 5 bases at J, with 4 bases between. This CDR3 contains 12 residues. CDR1 is MGHDK and CDR2 is SYGVNS in the germline V gene. Here the CDR3 DNA reads TGTGCCAGCAGTGAGGGAACCGGGGAGCTGTTTTTT. It is translated as CASSEGTGELFF.

Details on this clone: Other DNA sequences in this specimen translate into the identical CDR3. The chain carries TRBV5-1 and TRBJ2-1; TRBD2 matches at 8 bases. Germline V gene lookup returns CDR1 SGHRS and CDR2 YFSETQ. The CDR3 runs 15 residues. V shed 0 bases, J shed 4 bases, and the junction held 3 bases outside the gene matches. CDR3 region: CASSLERGSYNEQFF. The DNA for the CDR3 is TGCGCCAGCAGCTTGGAGCGGGGGAGTTACAATGAGCAGTTCTTC.

V and J are TRBV6-5 and TRBJ1-5; D remains ambiguous. The germline CDR1 and CDR2 sequences are MNHEY and SVGAGI. CDR3 length: 13 amino acids. Trimming took off 2 bases at V and 7 bases at J, with 9 bases between the two ends. CDR3 sequence (DNA): TGTGCCAGCAGTTACCGGGATGGCCAGCCCCAGCATTTT. It codes for CASSYRDGQPQHF.

The chain links TRBV6-5 to TRBJ2-7, with a tentative D call TRBD2 (5 bases). This CDR3 region has 14 residues. Trimming stripped 5 bases from V and 3 bases from J, with 14 bases between. The germline V gene encodes CDR1 MNHEY and CDR2 SVGAGI. DNA of the CDR3: TGTGCCAGCAGTCCCCGGGGTGAACTCTACGAGCAGTACTTC. Protein product: CASSPRGELYEQYF.